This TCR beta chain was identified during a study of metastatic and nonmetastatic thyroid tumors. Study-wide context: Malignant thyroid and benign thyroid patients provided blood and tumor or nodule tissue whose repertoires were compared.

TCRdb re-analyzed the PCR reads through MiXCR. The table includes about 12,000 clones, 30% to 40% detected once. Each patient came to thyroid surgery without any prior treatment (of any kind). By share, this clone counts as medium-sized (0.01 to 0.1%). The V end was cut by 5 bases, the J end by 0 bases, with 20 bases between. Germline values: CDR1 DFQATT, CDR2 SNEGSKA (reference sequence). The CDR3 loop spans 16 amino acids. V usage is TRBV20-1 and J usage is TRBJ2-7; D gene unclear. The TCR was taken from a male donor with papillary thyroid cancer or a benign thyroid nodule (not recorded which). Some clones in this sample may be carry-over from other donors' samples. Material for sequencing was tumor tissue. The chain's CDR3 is CSAGQYTQQSSYEQYF. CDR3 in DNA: TGCAGTGCTGGTCAATACACGCAACAGAGCTCCTACGAGCAGTACTTC.